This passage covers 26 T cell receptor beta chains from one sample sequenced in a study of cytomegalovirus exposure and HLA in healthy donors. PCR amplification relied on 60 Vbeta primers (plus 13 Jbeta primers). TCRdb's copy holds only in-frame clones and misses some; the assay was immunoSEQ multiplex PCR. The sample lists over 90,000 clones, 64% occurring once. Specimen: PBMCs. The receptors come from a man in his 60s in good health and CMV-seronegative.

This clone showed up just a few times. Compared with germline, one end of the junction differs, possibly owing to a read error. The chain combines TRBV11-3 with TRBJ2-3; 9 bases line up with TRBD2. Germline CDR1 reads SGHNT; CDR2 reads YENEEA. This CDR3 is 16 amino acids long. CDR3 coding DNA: TGTGCCAGCAGCCTAGATGGTAGCGGGAGAACAGATACGCAGTATTTT. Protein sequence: CASSLDGSGRTDTQYF.

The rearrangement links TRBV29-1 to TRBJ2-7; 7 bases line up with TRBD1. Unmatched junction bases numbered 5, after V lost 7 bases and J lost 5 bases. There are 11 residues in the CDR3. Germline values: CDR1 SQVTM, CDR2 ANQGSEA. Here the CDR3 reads CSATDRDEQYF. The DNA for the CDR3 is TGCAGCGCCACTGACAGGGACGAGCAGTACTTC.

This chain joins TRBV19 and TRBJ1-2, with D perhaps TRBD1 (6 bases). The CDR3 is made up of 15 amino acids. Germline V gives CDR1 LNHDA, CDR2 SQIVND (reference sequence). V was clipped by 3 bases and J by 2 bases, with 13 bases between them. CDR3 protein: CASSMKQGPNYGYTF. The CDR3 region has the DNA TGTGCCAGTAGTATGAAACAGGGTCCGAACTATGGCTACACCTTC. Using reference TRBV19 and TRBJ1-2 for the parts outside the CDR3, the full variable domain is DGGITQSPKYLFRKEGQNVTLSCEQNLNHDAMYWYRQDPGQGLRLIYYSQIVNDFQKGDIAEGYSVSREKKESFPLTVTSAQKNPTAFYLCASSMKQGPNYGYTFGSGTRLTVV.

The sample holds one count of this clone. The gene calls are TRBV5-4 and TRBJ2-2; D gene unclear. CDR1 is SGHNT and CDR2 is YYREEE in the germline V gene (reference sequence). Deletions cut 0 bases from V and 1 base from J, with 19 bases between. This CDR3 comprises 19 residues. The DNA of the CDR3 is TGTGCCAGCAGCTTGGGGGTTTTTAAGACAAGGAAGAACACCGGGGAGCTGTTTTTT. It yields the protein CASSLGVFKTRKNTGELFF.

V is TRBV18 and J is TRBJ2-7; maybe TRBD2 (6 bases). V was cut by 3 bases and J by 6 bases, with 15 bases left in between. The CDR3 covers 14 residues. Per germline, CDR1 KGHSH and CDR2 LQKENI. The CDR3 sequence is CASSPPTWEAEQYF. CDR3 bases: TGTGCCAGCTCACCCCCTACCTGGGAGGCCGAGCAGTACTTC. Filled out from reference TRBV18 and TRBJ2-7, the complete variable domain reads NAGVMQNPRHLVRRRGQEARLRCSPMKGHSHVYWYRQLPEEGLKFMVYLQKENIIDESGMPKERFSAEFPKEGPSILRIQQVVRGDSAAYFCASSPPTWEAEQYFGPGTRLTVT.

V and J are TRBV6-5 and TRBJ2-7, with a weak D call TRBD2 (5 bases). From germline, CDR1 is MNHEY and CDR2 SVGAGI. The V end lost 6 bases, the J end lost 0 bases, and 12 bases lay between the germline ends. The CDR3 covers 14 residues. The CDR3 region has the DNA TGTGCCAGCAGATCCTCCGGGATCTCCTACGAGCAGTACTTC. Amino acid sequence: CASRSSGISYEQYF.

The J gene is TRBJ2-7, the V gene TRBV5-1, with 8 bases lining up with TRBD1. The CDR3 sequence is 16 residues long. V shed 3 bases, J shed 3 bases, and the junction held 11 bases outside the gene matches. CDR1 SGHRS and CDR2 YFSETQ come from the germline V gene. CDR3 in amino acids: CASSWGLTGDDYEQYF. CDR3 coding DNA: TGCGCCAGCAGCTGGGGCCTGACAGGGGACGACTACGAGCAGTACTTC.

Here the CDR3 DNA reads TGTGCTAGTGGGACCGACGAAATTCCGGGATACTACACCTTC. Protein: CASGTDEIPGYYTF. The chain uses TRBV12-5 and TRBJ1-2; D is unresolved. Between the trimmed V and J ends, which lost 6 bases and 10 bases, there was a span of 21 bases. Germline V lookup: CDR1 LGHNT, CDR2 FRNRAP. The CDR3 is 14 residues long.

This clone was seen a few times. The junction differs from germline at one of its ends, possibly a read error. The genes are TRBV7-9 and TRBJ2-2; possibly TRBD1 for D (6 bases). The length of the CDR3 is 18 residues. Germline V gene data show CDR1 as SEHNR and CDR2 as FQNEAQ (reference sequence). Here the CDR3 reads CSSSWSRPGQGTTGELFF. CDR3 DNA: TGTTCCAGCAGCTGGTCCCGGCCCGGGCAGGGGACCACCGGGGAGCTGTTTTTT.

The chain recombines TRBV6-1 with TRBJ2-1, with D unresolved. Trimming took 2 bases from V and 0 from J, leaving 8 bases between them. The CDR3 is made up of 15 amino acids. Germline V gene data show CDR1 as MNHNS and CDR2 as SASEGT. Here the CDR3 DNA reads TGTGCCAGCAGTGAACAGGCTGACTCCTACAATGAGCAGTTCTTC. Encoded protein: CASSEQADSYNEQFF.

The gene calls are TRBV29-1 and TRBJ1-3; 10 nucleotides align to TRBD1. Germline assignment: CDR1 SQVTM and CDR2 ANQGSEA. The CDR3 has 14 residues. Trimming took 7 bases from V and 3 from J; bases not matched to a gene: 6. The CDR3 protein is CSARTGGDGNTIYF. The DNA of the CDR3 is TGCAGCGCCAGGACAGGGGGTGATGGAAACACCATATATTTT.

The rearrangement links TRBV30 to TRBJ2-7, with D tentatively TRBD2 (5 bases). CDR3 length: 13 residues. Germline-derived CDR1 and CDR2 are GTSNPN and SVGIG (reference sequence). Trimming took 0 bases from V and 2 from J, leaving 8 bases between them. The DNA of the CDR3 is TGTGCCTGGAGTGTCGGAGGAACCTACGAGCAGTACTTC. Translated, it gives CAWSVGGTYEQYF.

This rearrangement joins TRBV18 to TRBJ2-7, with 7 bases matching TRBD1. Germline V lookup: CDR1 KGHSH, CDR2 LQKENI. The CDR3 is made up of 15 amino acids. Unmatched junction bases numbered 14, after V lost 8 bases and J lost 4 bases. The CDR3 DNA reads TGTGCCAGCACGCAACACCGGGACAGTGGTTACGAGCAGTACTTC. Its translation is CASTQHRDSGYEQYF.

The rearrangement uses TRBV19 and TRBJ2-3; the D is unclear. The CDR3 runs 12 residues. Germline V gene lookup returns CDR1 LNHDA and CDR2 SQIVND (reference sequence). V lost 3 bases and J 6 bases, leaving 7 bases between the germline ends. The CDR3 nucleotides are TGTGCCAGTAGTATTTTCCGTGATACGCAGTATTTT. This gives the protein CASSIFRDTQYF.

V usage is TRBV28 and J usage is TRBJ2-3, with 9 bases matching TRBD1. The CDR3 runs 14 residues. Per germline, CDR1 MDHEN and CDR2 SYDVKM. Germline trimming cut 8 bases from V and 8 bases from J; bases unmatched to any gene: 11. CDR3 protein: CASGTQQGAITQYF. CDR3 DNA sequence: TGTGCCAGCGGTACACAACAGGGGGCTATTACGCAGTATTTT.

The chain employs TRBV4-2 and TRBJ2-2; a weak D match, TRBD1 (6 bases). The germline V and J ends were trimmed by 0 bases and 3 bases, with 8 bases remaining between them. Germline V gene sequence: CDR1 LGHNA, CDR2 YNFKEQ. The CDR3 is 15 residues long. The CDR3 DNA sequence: TGTGCCAGCAGCCAAGACCCAGGGGACACCGGGGAGCTGTTTTTT. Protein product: CASSQDPGDTGELFF.

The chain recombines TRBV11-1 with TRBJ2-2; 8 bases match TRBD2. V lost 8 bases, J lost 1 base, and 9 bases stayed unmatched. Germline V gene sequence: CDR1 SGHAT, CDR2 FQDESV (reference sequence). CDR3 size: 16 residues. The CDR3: CASAGGGLWNTGELFF. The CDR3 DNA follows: TGTGCCAGCGCCGGGGGGGGACTTTGGAACACCGGGGAGCTGTTTTTT.

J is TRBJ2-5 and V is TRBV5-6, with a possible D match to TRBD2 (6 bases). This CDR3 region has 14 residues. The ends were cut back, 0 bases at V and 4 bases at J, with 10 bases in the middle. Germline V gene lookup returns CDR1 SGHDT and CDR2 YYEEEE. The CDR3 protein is CASSLVGGVETQYF. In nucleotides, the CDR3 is TGTGCCAGCAGCTTGGTGGGGGGAGTAGAGACCCAGTACTTC.

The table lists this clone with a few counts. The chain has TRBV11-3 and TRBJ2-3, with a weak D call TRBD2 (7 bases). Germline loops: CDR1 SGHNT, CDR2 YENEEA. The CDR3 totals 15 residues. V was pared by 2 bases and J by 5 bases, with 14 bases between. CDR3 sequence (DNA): TGTGCCAGCAGCTTATGGGGGGGCGCGGGAGATACGCAGTATTTT. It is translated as CASSLWGGAGDTQYF. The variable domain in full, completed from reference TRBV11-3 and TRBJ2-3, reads EAGVVQSPRYKIIEKKQPVAFWCNPISGHNTLYWYLQNLGQGPELLIRYENEEAVDDSQLPKDRFSAERLKGVDSTLKIQPAELGDSAVYLCASSLWGGAGDTQYFGPGTRLTVL.

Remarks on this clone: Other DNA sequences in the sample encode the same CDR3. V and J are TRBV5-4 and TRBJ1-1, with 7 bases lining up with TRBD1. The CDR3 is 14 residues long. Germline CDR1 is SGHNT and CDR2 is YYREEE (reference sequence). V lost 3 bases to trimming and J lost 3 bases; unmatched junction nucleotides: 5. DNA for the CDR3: TGTGCCAGCAGCTGGGGGGACAGTCACACTGAAGCTTTCTTT. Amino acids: CASSWGDSHTEAFF. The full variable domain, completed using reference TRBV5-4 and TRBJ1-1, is ETGVTQSPTHLIKTRGQQVTLRCSSQSGHNTVSWYQQALGQGPQFIFQYYREEENGRGNFPPRFSGLQFPNYSSELNVNALELDDSALYLCASSWGDSHTEAFFGQGTRLTVV.

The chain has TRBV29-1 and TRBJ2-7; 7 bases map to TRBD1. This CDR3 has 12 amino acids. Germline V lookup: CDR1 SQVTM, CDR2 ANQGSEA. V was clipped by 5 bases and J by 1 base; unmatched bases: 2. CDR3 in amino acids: CSVYRGSYEQYF. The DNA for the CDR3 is TGCAGCGTTTACAGGGGTTCCTACGAGCAGTACTTC.

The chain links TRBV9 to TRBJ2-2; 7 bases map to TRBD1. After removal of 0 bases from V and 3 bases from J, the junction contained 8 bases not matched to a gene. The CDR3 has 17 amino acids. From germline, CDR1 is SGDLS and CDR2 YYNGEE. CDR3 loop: CASSVVQGISYTGELFF. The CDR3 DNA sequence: TGTGCCAGCAGCGTAGTACAGGGGATTTCGTACACCGGGGAGCTGTTTTTT.

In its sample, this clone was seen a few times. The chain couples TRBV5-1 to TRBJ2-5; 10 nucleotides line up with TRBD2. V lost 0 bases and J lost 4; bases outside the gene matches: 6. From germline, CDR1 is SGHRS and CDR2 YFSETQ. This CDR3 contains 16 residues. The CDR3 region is CASSLVAGGSPETQYF. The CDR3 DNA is TGCGCCAGCAGCTTGGTAGCGGGGGGTAGTCCAGAGACCCAGTACTTC.

The DNA of the CDR3 is TGTGCCAGCAGCCCTGGCGACCAAGAACAGGGAGTGTTCTTC. Its translation is CASSPGDQEQGVFF. This chain links TRBV11-2 with TRBJ2-1; perhaps TRBD1 as D (6 bases). The CDR3 is 14 residues long. The V and J ends lost 5 bases and 15 bases respectively, with 23 bases between them. Germline V gene data show CDR1 as SGHAT and CDR2 as FQNNGV.

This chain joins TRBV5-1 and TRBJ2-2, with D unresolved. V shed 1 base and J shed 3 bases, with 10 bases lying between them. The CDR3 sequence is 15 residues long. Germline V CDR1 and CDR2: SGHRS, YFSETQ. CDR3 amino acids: CASSLMMSHTGELFF. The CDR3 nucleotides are TGCGCCAGCAGCTTGATGATGAGTCACACCGGGGAGCTGTTTTTT.

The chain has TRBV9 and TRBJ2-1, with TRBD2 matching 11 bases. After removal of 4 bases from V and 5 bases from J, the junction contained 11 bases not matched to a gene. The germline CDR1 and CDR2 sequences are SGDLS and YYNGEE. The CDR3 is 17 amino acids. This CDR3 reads CASSNLIAGGSHNEQFF. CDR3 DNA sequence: TGTGCCAGCAGCAACCTTATAGCGGGAGGGTCCCACAATGAGCAGTTCTTC. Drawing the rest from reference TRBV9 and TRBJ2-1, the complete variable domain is DSGVTQTPKHLITATGQRVTLRCSPRSGDLSVYWYQQSLDQGLQFLIQYYNGEERAKGNILERFSAQQFPDLHSELNLSSLELGDSALYFCASSNLIAGGSHNEQFFGPGTRLTVL.